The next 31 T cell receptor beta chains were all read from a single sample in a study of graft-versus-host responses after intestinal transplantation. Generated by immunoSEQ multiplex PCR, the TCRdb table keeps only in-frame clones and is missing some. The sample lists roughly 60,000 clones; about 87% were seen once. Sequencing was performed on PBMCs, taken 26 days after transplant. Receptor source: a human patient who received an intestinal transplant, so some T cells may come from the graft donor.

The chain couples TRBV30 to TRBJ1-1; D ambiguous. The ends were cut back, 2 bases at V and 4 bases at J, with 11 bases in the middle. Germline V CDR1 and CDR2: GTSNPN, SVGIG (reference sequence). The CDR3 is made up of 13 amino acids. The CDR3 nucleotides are TGTGCCTGGAGTACGACCGGGGTCACTGAAGCTTTCTTT. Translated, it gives CAWSTTGVTEAFF. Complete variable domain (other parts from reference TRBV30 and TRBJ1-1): SQTIHQWPATLVQPVGSPLSLECTVEGTSNPNLYWYRQAAGRGLQLLFYSVGIGQISSEVPQNLSASRPQDRQFILSSKKLLLSDSGFYLCAWSTTGVTEAFFGQGTRLTVV.

The CDR3 protein is CASSRAGLAGAVSIQYF. The DNA for the CDR3 is TGTGCCAGCAGCCGCGCGGGACTAGCGGGGGCTGTTAGCATTCAGTACTTC. The rearrangement uses TRBV5-6 and TRBJ2-4; 14 positions match TRBD2. CDR1 SGHDT and CDR2 YYEEEE come from the germline V gene. CDR3 length: 17 amino acids. Germline trimming cut 4 bases from V and 9 bases from J; bases unmatched to any gene: 12.

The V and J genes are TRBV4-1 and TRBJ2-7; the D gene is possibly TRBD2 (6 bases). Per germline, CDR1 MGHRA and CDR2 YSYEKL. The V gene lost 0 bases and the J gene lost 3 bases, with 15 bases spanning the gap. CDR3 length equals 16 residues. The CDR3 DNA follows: TGCGCCAGCAGCCAAGATGGCGCGGGGCCCCTCTACGAGCAGTACTTC. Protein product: CASSQDGAGPLYEQYF.

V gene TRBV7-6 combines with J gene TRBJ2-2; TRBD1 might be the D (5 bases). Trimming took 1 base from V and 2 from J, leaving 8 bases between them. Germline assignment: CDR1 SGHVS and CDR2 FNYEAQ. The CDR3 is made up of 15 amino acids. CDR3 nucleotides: TGTGCCAGCAGCTTAGGGCAGGGTAACACCGGGGAGCTGTTTTTT. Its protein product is CASSLGQGNTGELFF.

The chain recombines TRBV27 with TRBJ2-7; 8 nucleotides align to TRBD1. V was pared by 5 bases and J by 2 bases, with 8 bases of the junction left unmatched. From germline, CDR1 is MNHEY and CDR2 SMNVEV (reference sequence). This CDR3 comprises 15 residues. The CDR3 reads CASSASRGRPYEQYF. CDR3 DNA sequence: TGTGCCAGCAGTGCGTCCAGGGGGCGCCCCTACGAGCAGTACTTC.

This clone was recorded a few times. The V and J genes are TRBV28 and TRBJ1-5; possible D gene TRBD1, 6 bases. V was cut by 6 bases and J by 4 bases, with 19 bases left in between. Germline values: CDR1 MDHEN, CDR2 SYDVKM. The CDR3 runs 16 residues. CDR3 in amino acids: CASRVEGGGPNQPQHF. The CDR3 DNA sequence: TGTGCCAGCAGGGTTGAGGGAGGGGGGCCGAATCAGCCCCAGCATTTT.

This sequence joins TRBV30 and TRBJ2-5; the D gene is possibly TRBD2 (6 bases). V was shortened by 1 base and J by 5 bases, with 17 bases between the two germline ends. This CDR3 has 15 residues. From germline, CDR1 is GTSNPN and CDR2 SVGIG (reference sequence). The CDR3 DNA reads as TGTGCCTGGAGTGCGGCGGGATTATTGAGGGAGACCCAGTACTTC. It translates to CAWSAAGLLRETQYF.

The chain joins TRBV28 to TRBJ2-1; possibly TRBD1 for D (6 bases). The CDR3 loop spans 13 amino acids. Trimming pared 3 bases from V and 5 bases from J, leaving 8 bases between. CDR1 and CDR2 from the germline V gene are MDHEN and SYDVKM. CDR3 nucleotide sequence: TGTGCCAGCAGTTTTTCAGGGGACAATGAGCAGTTCTTC. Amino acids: CASSFSGDNEQFF.

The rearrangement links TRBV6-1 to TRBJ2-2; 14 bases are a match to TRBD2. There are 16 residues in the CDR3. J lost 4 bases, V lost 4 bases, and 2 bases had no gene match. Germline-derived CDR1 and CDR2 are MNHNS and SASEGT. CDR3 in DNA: TGTGCCAGCAGTGCCGGACTAGCGGGGGGCACCGGGGAGCTGTTTTTT. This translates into CASSAGLAGGTGELFF.

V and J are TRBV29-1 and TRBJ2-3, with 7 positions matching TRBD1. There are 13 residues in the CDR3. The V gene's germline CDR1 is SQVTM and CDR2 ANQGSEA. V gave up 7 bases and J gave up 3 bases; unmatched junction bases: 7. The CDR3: CSGTGVGTDTQYF. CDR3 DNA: TGCAGCGGTACAGGGGTGGGGACAGATACGCAGTATTTT.

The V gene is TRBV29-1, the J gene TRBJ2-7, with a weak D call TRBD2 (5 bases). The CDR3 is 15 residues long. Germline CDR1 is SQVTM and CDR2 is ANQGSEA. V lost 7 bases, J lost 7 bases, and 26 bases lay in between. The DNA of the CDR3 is TGCAGCGCCGAGGGCCTAAAAGACGGGCGGAGGGAGCAGTACTTC. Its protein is CSAEGLKDGRREQYF.

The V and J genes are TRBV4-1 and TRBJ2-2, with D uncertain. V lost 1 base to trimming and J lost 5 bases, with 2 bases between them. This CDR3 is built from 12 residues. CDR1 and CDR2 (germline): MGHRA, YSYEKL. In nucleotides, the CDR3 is TGCGCCAGCAGCCAAGTAACCGGGGAGCTGTTTTTT. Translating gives CASSQVTGELFF.

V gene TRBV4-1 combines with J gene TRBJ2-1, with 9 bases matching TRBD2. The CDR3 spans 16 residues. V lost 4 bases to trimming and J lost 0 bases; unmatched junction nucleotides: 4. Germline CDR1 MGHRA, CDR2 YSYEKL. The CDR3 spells CASSPRLADSYNEQFF. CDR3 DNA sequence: TGCGCCAGCAGCCCTAGACTAGCGGACTCCTACAATGAGCAGTTCTTC.

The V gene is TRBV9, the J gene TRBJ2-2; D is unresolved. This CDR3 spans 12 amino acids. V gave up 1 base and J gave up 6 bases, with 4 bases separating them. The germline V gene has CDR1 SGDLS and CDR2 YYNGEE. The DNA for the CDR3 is TGTGCCAGCAGCGTAAACTCCGGGGAGCTGTTTTTT. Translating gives CASSVNSGELFF.

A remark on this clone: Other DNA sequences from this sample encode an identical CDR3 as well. The DNA for the CDR3 is TGTGCCAGCAGTGAAGGGACAGGGGGTGAAAAACTGTTTTTT. Translating it yields CASSEGTGGEKLFF. V and J are TRBV6-1 and TRBJ1-4, with TRBD1 matching over 10 bases. Germline V gene sequence: CDR1 MNHNS, CDR2 SASEGT. J was trimmed by 7 bases and V by 1 base; bases with no gene match: 0. CDR3 length: 14 residues.

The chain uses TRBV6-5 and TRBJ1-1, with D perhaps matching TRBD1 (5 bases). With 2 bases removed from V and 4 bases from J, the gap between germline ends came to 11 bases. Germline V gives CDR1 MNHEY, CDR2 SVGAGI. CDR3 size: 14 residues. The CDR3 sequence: CASSYPGGSTEAFF. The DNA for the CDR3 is TGTGCCAGCAGTTACCCGGGGGGGAGCACTGAAGCTTTCTTT.

The chain's CDR3 is CASSPPGQVWRNGYTF. The CDR3 DNA reads as TGTGCCAGTAGTCCACCGGGACAGGTCTGGAGGAATGGCTACACCTTC. This sequence joins TRBV19 and TRBJ1-2; 8 nucleotides align to TRBD1. Germline values: CDR1 LNHDA, CDR2 SQIVND (reference sequence). The length of the CDR3 is 16 residues. J lost 6 bases, V lost 5 bases, and 14 bases had no gene match.

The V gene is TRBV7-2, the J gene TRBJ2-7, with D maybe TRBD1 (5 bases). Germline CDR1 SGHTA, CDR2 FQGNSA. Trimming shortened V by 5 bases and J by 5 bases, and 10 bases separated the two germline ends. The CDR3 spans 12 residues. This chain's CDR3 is CASSPIGDEQYF. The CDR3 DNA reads TGTGCCAGCAGCCCCATAGGGGACGAGCAGTACTTC.

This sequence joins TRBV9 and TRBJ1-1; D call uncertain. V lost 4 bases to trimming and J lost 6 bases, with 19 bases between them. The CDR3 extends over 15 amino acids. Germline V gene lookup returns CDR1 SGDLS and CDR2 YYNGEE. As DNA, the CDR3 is TGTGCCAGCAGCCCCCCGGGGAGGGCAACCTCTGAAGCTTTCTTT. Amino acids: CASSPPGRATSEAFF.

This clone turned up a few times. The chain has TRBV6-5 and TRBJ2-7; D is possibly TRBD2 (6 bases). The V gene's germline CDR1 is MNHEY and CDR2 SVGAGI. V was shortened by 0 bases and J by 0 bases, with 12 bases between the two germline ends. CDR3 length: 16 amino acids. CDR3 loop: CASSYSRRGLSYEQYF. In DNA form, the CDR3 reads TGTGCCAGCAGTTACTCAAGGAGGGGCCTCTCCTACGAGCAGTACTTC.

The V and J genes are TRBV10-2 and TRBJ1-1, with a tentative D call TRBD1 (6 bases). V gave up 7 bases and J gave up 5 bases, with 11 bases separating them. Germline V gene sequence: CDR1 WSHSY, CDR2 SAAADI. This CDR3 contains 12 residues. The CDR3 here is CASTQQGTEAFF. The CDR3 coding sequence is TGCGCCAGCACCCAACAGGGAACTGAAGCTTTCTTT.

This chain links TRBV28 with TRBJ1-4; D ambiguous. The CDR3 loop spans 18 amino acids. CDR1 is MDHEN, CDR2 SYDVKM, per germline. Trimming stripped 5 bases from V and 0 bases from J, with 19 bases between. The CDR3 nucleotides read TGTGCCAGCAGTATACCCGTCTTTTCGGGGTCAACTAATGAAAAACTGTTTTTT. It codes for CASSIPVFSGSTNEKLFF. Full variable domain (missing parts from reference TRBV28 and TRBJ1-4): DVKVTQSSRYLVKRTGEKVFLECVQDMDHENMFWYRQDPGLGLRLIYFSYDVKMKEKGDIPEGYSVSREKKERFSLILESASTNQTSMYLCASSIPVFSGSTNEKLFFGSGTQLSVL.

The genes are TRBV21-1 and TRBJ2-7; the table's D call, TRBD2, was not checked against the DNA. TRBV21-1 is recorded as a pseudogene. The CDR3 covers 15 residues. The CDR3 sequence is CASSKRARGIYEQYF. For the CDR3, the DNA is TGTGCCAGCAGCAAAAGGGCGCGGGGGATCTACGAGCAGTACTTC.

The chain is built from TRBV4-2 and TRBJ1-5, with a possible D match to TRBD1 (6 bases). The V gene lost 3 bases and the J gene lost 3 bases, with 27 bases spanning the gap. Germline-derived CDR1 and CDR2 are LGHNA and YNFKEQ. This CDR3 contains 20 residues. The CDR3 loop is CASSHFRRTPGVGDNQPQHF. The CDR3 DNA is TGTGCCAGCAGCCATTTCCGCCGGACTCCAGGGGTCGGAGACAATCAGCCCCAGCATTTT.

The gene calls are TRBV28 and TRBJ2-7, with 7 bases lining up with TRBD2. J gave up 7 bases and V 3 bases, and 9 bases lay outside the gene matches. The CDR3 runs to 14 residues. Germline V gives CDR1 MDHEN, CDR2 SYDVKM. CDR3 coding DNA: TGTGCCAGCAGTTTCCAGGGAGGGCCCGGGGAGCAGTACTTC. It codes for CASSFQGGPGEQYF.

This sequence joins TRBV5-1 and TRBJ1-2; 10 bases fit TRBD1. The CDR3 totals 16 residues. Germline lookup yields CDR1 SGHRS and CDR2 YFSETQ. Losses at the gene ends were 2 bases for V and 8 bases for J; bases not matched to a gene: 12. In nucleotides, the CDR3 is TGCGCCAGCAGCTTCGGATCTGCCGGGACAGGGGAGGGCTACACCTTC. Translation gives CASSFGSAGTGEGYTF.

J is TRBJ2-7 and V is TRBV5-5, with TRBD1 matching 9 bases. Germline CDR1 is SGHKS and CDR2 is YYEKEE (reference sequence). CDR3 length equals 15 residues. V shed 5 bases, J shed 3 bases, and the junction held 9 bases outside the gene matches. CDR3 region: CASSFGQGPGYEQYF. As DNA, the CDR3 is TGTGCCAGCAGTTTCGGACAGGGGCCAGGCTACGAGCAGTACTTC. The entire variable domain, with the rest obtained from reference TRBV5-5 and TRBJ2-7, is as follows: DAGVTQSPTHLIKTRGQQVTLRCSPISGHKSVSWYQQVLGQGPQFIFQYYEKEERGRGNFPDRFSARQFPNYSSELNVNALLLGDSALYLCASSFGQGPGYEQYFGPGTRLTVT.

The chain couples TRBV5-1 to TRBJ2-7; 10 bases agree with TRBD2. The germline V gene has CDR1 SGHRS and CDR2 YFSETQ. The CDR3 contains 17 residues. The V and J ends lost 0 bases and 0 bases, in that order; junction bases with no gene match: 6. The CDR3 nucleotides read TGCGCCAGCAGCTTGGAGTCTAGCGGGGGCATCTCCTACGAGCAGTACTTC. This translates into CASSLESSGGISYEQYF.

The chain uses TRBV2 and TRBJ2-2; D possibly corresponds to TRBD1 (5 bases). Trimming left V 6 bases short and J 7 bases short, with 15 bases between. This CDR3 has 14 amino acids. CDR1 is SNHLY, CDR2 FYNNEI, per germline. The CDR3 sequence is CASRGLEGGGELFF. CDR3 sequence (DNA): TGTGCCAGCAGGGGGCTAGAAGGTGGCGGGGAGCTGTTTTTT. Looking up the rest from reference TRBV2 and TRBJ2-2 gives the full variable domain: EPEVTQTPSHQVTQMGQEVILRCVPISNHLYFYWYRQILGQKVEFLVSFYNNEISEKSEIFDDQFSVERPDGSNFTLKIRSTKLEDSAMYFCASRGLEGGGELFFGEGSRLTVL.

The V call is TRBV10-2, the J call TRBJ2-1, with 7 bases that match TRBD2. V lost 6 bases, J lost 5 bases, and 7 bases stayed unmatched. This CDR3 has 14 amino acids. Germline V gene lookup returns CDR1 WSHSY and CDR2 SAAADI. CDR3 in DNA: TGCGCCAGCAGCCGAGGACTAGGGGACAATGAGCAGTTCTTC. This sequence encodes CASSRGLGDNEQFF.

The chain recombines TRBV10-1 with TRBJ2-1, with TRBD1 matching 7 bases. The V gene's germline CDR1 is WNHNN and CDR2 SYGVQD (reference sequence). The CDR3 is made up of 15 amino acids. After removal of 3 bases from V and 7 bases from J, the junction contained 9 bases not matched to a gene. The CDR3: CASSDGTALPNEQFF. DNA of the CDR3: TGCGCCAGCAGTGACGGGACAGCATTACCAAATGAGCAGTTCTTC.